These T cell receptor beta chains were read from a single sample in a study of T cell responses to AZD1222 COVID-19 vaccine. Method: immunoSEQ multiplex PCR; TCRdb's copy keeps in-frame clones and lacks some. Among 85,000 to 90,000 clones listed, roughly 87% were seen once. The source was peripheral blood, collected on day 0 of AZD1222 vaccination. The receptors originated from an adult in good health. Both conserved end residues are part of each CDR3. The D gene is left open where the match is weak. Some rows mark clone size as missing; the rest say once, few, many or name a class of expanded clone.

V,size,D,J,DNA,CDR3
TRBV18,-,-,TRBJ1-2,TGTGCCAGCTCACCAGGGGCCCCTAACTATGGCTACACCTTC,CASSPGAPNYGYTF
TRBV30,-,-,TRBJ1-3,TGTGCCTGGAGTGGGGTACAGGGAAACACCATATATTTT,CAWSGVQGNTIYF
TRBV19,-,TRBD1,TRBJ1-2,TGTGCCAGTAGTACTACCGGGACAGGGGTAAACTATGGCTACACCTTC,CASSTTGTGVNYGYTF
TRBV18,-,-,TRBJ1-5,TGTGCCAGCTCACCGGGGAGCAATCAGCCCCAGCATTTT,CASSPGSNQPQHF
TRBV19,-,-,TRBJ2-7,TGTGCCAGTAGTATTTCCGGGACAATCTCCTACGAGCAGTACTTC,CASSISGTISYEQYF
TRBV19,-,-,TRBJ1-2,TGTGCCAGTAGTATGGTCTATGGCTACACCTTC,CASSMVYGYTF
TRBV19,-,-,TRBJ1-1,TGTGCCAGTTCCCCGGCGGGGGGCACTGAAGCTTTCTTT,CASSPAGGTEAFF
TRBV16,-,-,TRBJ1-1,TGTGCCAGCAGCCAATCTCCGGGGATGAACACTGAAGCTTTCTTT,CASSQSPGMNTEAFF
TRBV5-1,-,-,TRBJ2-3,TGCGCCAGCAGCTTGGAAGGGGCCACAGATACGCAGTATTTT,CASSLEGATDTQYF
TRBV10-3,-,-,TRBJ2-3,TGTGCCATCAGTGAATTAGAGCCTCACACAGATACGCAGTATTTT,CAISELEPHTDTQYF
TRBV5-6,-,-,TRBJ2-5,TGTGCCAGCAGCTTGAGTCAGGGGACGGAGACCCAGTACTTC,CASSLSQGTETQYF
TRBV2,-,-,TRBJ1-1,TGTGCCAGCAGTGGTCGGCAGACGAACACTGAAGCTTTCTTT,CASSGRQTNTEAFF
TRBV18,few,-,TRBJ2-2,TGTGCCAGCTCACCACCGTGGGTGGGGACCGGGGAGCTGTTTTTT,CASSPPWVGTGELFF
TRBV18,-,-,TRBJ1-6,TGTGCCAGCTCACCAGGGTCCCCCTCACCCCTCCACTTT,CASSPGSPSPLHF
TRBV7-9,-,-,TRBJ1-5,TGTGCCAGCAGCTTACTGGGGGACAATCAGCCCCAGCATTTT,CASSLLGDNQPQHF
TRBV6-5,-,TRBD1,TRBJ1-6,TGTGCCAGCAGTAGGGACAGGGGTAATTCACCCCTCCACTTT,CASSRDRGNSPLHF
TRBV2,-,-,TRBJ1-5,TGTGCCAGCGCCGGGACAAATAGCAATCAGCCCCAGCATTTT,CASAGTNSNQPQHF
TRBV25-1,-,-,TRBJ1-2,TGTGCCAGCGAGGGCAGCAACTATGGCTACACCTTC,CASEGSNYGYTF
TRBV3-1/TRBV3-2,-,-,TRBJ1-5,TGTGCCAGCAGCCTGACACCGGGACTCAATCAGCCCCAGCATTTT,CASSLTPGLNQPQHF
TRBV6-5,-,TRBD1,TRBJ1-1,TGTGCCAGCAGTTACGACAGGGAGGGCACTGAAGCTTTCTTT,CASSYDREGTEAFF
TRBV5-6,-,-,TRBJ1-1,TGTGCCAGCAGCTTTTATGGGGGTGGACGGAACACTGAAGCTTTCTTT,CASSFYGGGRNTEAFF
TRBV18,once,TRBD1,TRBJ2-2,TGTGCCAGCTCACTCCGACAGGGATGGACCGGGGAGCTGTTTTTT,CASSLRQGWTGELFF
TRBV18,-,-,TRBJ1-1,TGTGCCAGCTCACCCCTAGGGTCGGACACTGAAGCTTTCTTT,CASSPLGSDTEAFF
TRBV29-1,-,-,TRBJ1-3,TGCAGCGTTCTGGGGGAGGCTGGAAACACCATATATTTT,CSVLGEAGNTIYF
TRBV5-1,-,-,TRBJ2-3,TGCGCCAGCAGCTTGGAGGGGTTTATATCGACAGATACGCAGTATTTT,CASSLEGFISTDTQYF
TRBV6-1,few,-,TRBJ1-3,TGTGCCAGCAGTGAATTCGCTGGAAACACCATATATTTT,CASSEFAGNTIYF
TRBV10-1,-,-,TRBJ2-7,TGCGCCAGCAGTGAGACGGACAGACCCCCCTACGAGCAGTACTTC,CASSETDRPPYEQYF
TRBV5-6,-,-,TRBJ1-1,TGTGCCAGCAGCTTGGATGTGGGGAATATGAACACTGAAGCTTTCTTT,CASSLDVGNMNTEAFF
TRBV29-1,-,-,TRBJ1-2,-,CSVAQGARTPHTF
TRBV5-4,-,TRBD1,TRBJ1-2,TGTGCCAGCAGCTTGAGGGACAGCGGAAACTATGGCTACACCTTC,CASSLRDSGNYGYTF
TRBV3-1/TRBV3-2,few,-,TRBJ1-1,TGTGCCAGCATTTCCGGGACAACCCGTGGAGGTACTGAAGCTTTCTTT,CASISGTTRGGTEAFF
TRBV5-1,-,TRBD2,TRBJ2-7,TGCGCCAGCAGCTTGGAACTAGCGGGAAGGTACGAGCAGTACTTC,CASSLELAGRYEQYF
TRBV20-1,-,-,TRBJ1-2,TGCAGTGCTTCCCCGGGGGCCGGCTACACCTTC,CSASPGAGYTF
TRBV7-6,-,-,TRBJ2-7,TGTGCCAGCAGCTTAGATCCGTTCAGCAACTACGAGCAGTACTTC,CASSLDPFSNYEQYF
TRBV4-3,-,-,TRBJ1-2,TGCGCCAGCAGCCAAGATTCGGTGGGGAGCCGTTATGGCTACACCTTC,CASSQDSVGSRYGYTF
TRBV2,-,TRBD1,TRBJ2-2,TGTGCCAGCAGAAGGGACAGGGCTGTCTCCGGGGAGCTGTTTTTT,CASRRDRAVSGELFF
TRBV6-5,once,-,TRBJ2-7,TGTGCCAGCAGTTACGACTACGAGCAGTACTTC,CASSYDYEQYF
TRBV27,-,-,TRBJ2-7,TGTGCCAGCAGTTTAGTCGGGGTTGGGGCCACCTACGAGCAGTACTTC,CASSLVGVGATYEQYF
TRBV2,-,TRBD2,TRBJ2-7,TGTGCCAGCAGGGCGACTAGCGGGGGCGAGCAGTACTTC,CASRATSGGEQYF
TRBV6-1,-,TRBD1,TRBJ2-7,TGTGCCAGCAGTGATAGTCGTGGGGACAGGGCATCCTACGAGCAGTACTTC,CASSDSRGDRASYEQYF
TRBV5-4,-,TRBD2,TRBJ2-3,TGTGCCAGCAGCACCTCTAGCGGGAGTAAGGATACGCAGTATTTT,CASSTSSGSKDTQYF
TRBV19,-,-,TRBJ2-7,TGTGCCAGTAGTCTCCGGGATTTCCCCTACGAGCAGTACTTC,CASSLRDFPYEQYF
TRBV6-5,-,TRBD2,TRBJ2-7,TGTGCCAGCGGGGGACTAGTCGGAGGAATCGAGCAGTACTTC,CASGGLVGGIEQYF
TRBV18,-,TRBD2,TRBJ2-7,TGTGCCAGCTCACCAGGGACTAGCGGGAGGTACGAGCAGTACTTC,CASSPGTSGRYEQYF
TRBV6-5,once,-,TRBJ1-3,TGTGCCAGCAGTCTGGACTCTGGAAACACCATATATTTT,CASSLDSGNTIYF
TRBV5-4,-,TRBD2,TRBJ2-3,TGTGCCAGCAGCTTGGGCGGGAGAAGCACAGATACGCAGTATTTT,CASSLGGRSTDTQYF
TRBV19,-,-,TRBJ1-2,TGTGCCAGTAGTGCCCCCGGCGCGGGGGGCCGAGCTAGGGTCACATTGGATGGCTACACCTTC,CASSAPGAGGRARVTLDGYTF
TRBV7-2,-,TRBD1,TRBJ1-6,TGTGCCAGCAGCTTACTGGCAGGGGGAAATTCACCCCTCCACTTT,CASSLLAGGNSPLHF
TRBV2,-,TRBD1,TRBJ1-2,TGTGCCAGCGGGGACAGGGTGGGGTATGGCTACACCTTC,CASGDRVGYGYTF